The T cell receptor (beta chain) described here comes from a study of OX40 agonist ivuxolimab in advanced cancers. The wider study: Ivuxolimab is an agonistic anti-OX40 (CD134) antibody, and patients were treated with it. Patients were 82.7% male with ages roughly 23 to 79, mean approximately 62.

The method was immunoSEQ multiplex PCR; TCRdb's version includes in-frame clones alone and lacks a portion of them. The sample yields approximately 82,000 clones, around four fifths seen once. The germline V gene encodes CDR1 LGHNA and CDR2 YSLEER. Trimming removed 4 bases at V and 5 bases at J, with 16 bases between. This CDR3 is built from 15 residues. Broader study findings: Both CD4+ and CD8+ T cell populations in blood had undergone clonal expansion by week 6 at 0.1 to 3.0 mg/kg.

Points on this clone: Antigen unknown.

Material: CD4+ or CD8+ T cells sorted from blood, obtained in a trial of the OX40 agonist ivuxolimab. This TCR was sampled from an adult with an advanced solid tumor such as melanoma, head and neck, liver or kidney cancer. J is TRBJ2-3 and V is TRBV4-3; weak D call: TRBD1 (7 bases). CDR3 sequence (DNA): TGCGCCAGCAGCCGGGGGGCAGGGGGGAAAGATACGCAGTATTTT. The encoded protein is CASSRGAGGKDTQYF.